The 25 T cell receptor beta chains below were found in one sample sequenced in a study of blood T cell repertoires in COVID-19. Assay used: immunoSEQ multiplex PCR; TCRdb lists only in-frame clones, some missing. The data contain approximately 150,000 clones, roughly nine tenths of them singletons. The sequenced sample was peripheral blood. The source of these receptors is a man aged 60-69 years with active or convalescent COVID-19.

The chain employs TRBV29-1 and TRBJ1-3; D remains unclear. Germline-derived CDR1 and CDR2 are SQVTM and ANQGSEA. Trimming shortened V by 4 bases and J by 0 bases, and 7 bases separated the two germline ends. This CDR3 has 13 amino acids. The CDR3 DNA follows: TGCAGCGTTGCCGGTTTCTCTGGAAACACCATATATTTT. Its translation is CSVAGFSGNTIYF.

The gene calls are TRBV10-1 and TRBJ2-5, with D possibly matching TRBD1 (6 bases). Germline assignment: CDR1 WNHNN and CDR2 SYGVQD (reference sequence). This CDR3 is built from 14 residues. The germline V and J ends were trimmed by 3 bases and 3 bases, with 11 bases remaining between them. CDR3 in amino acids: CASSETGTKETQYF. In nucleotides, the CDR3 is TGCGCCAGCAGTGAAACAGGGACGAAAGAGACCCAGTACTTC.

The chain links TRBV18 to TRBJ1-1; TRBD1 matches 10 bases. V shed 3 bases and J 10 bases; nucleotides not matched to a gene: 5. The CDR3 consists of 13 residues. CDR1 and CDR2 from the germline V gene are KGHSH and LQKENI. CDR3 region: CASSPDRGQRAFF. Written as DNA, the CDR3 is TGTGCCAGCTCACCCGACAGGGGGCAACGAGCTTTCTTT.

The rearrangement uses TRBV5-1 and TRBJ1-2; TRBD1 matches at 8 bases. V shed 4 bases, J shed 6 bases, and the junction held 11 bases outside the gene matches. CDR1 and CDR2 from the germline V gene are SGHRS and YFSETQ. The CDR3 length is 15 residues. The CDR3 loop reads CASSPGQGGLDGYTF. The CDR3, as DNA: TGCGCCAGCAGCCCCGGACAGGGAGGCTTGGATGGCTACACCTTC.

The chain recombines TRBV6-5 with TRBJ2-7, with D perhaps matching TRBD1 (5 bases). The CDR3 contains 15 residues. Germline V gene sequence: CDR1 MNHEY, CDR2 SVGAGI. V shed 2 bases and J shed 2 bases, with 13 bases lying between them. CDR3 residues: CASSYSRAVPYEQYF. In nucleotides, the CDR3 is TGTGCCAGCAGTTACAGCAGGGCCGTCCCCTACGAGCAGTACTTC.

CDR3 protein: CASSDTSGRAEEYF. The CDR3 coding sequence is TGTGCCAGCAGCGATACTAGCGGGAGGGCCGAGGAGTACTTC. V gene TRBV6-5 combines with J gene TRBJ2-4; TRBD2 aligns across 13 bases. The V segment lost 6 bases and the J segment 14 bases; nucleotides outside the gene matches: 10. Germline V CDR1 and CDR2: MNHEY, SVGAGI. The CDR3 totals 14 residues.

The chain joins TRBV2 to TRBJ2-7; weak D call: TRBD1 (6 bases). Germline assignment: CDR1 SNHLY and CDR2 FYNNEI. The CDR3 is 12 amino acids. V lost 6 bases to trimming and J lost 6 bases, with 12 bases between them. CDR3 sequence (DNA): TGTGCCAGCAGGGGGTGGGGGCTCGAGCAGTACTTC. This sequence encodes CASRGWGLEQYF. Together with reference TRBV2 and TRBJ2-7, the CDR3 gives the full variable domain: EPEVTQTPSHQVTQMGQEVILRCVPISNHLYFYWYRQILGQKVEFLVSFYNNEISEKSEIFDDQFSVERPDGSNFTLKIRSTKLEDSAMYFCASRGWGLEQYFGPGTRLTVT.

The chain is built from TRBV6-4 and TRBJ1-1; D is ambiguous. Germline V gene sequence: CDR1 MRHNA, CDR2 SNTAGT. Trimming pared 4 bases from V and 1 base from J, leaving 7 bases between. This CDR3 is 13 amino acids long. Written as DNA, the CDR3 is TGTGCCAGCAGTGTCACACAGAACACTGAAGCTTTCTTT. This codes for CASSVTQNTEAFF.

The chain uses TRBV5-5 and TRBJ2-1, with D possibly being TRBD1 (6 bases). The V gene lost 3 bases and the J gene lost 0 bases, with 10 bases spanning the gap. CDR3 length: 15 amino acids. CDR1 is SGHKS, CDR2 YYEKEE, per germline (reference sequence). The CDR3 region has the DNA TGTGCCAGCAGCTCCGGACAGAGCTCCTACAATGAGCAGTTCTTC. It codes for CASSSGQSSYNEQFF. Together with reference TRBV5-5 and TRBJ2-1, the CDR3 gives the full variable domain: DAGVTQSPTHLIKTRGQQVTLRCSPISGHKSVSWYQQVLGQGPQFIFQYYEKEERGRGNFPDRFSARQFPNYSSELNVNALLLGDSALYLCASSSGQSSYNEQFFGPGTRLTVL.

The V gene is TRBV15, the J gene TRBJ1-1, with D tentatively TRBD1 (5 bases). CDR1 LNHNV and CDR2 YYDKDF come from the germline V gene (reference sequence). V was pared by 0 bases and J by 3 bases, with 17 bases between. This CDR3 is 17 amino acids long. The CDR3 bases are TGTGCCACCAGCAGAGACTTTTTAAGACCGGGGGACACTGAAGCTTTCTTT. It specifies CATSRDFLRPGDTEAFF.

The chain uses TRBV11-2 and TRBJ1-1; no clear D. Germline V lookup: CDR1 SGHAT, CDR2 FQNNGV. The CDR3 loop spans 15 amino acids. The ends were cut back, 0 bases at V and 5 bases at J, with 13 bases in the middle. The chain's CDR3 is CASSLDPSGGTEAFF. The CDR3, as DNA: TGTGCCAGCAGCTTAGATCCCTCCGGCGGGACTGAAGCTTTCTTT. The variable domain in full, completed from reference TRBV11-2 and TRBJ1-1, reads EAGVAQSPRYKIIEKRQSVAFWCNPISGHATLYWYQQILGQGPKLLIQFQNNGVVDDSQLPKDRFSAERLKGVDSTLKIQPAKLEDSAVYLCASSLDPSGGTEAFFGQGTRLTVV.

This chain joins TRBV4-1 and TRBJ1-5; D is perhaps TRBD1 (5 bases). V was shortened by 3 bases and J by 3 bases, with 18 bases between the two germline ends. The V gene's germline CDR1 is MGHRA and CDR2 YSYEKL. This CDR3 is 17 amino acids long. In DNA, the CDR3 is TGCGCCAGCAGCCATGATACTGGGGGGAGCCTCAATCAGCCCCAGCATTTT. This gives the protein CASSHDTGGSLNQPQHF.

The chain uses TRBV27 and TRBJ1-1; weak D call: TRBD1 (6 bases). The V gene's germline CDR1 is MNHEY and CDR2 SMNVEV (reference sequence). The length of the CDR3 is 14 residues. V lost 3 bases and J lost 5, with 13 bases in between. The CDR3 loop is CASSFRGSGTEAFF. For the CDR3, the DNA is TGTGCCAGCAGTTTCAGGGGTTCGGGGACTGAAGCTTTCTTT.

The V gene is TRBV18, the J gene TRBJ2-3; the match to TRBD1 covers 7 bases. The trim removed 4 bases at V and 0 bases at J, leaving 4 bases unmatched. This CDR3 comprises 15 residues. Germline values: CDR1 KGHSH, CDR2 LQKENI. In DNA form, the CDR3 reads TGTGCCAGCTCACTAGGACAGGCTAGCACAGATACGCAGTATTTT. Translation gives CASSLGQASTDTQYF. Full variable domain (missing parts from reference TRBV18 and TRBJ2-3): NAGVMQNPRHLVRRRGQEARLRCSPMKGHSHVYWYRQLPEEGLKFMVYLQKENIIDESGMPKERFSAEFPKEGPSILRIQQVVRGDSAAYFCASSLGQASTDTQYFGPGTRLTVL.

This chain connects TRBV10-3 to TRBJ2-7; TRBD1 aligns across 10 bases. Trimming took 3 bases from V and 2 from J; bases not matched to a gene: 7. The CDR3 length is 16 residues. CDR1 is ENHRY, CDR2 SYGVKD, per germline. CDR3 loop: CAISDSGTGVPYEQYF. CDR3 nucleotides: TGTGCCATCAGTGACTCCGGGACAGGGGTGCCCTACGAGCAGTACTTC.

This clone has only one observation. The genes are TRBV12-3 or TRBV12-4 and TRBJ1-1; the D is unclear. This CDR3 spans 13 amino acids. V was cut by 1 base and J by 5 bases, with 8 bases left in between. In DNA form, the CDR3 reads TGTGCCAGCAGTTTAGTTAGGAGTACTGAAGCTTTCTTT. Encoded protein: CASSLVRSTEAFF.

J is TRBJ2-3 and V is TRBV5-6; 8 bases align to TRBD1. V was clipped by 0 bases and J by 3 bases; unmatched bases: 3. Germline CDR1 is SGHDT and CDR2 is YYEEEE. The CDR3 has 15 residues. CDR3 loop: CASSLEQGGTDTQYF. CDR3 nucleotides: TGTGCCAGCAGCTTGGAACAGGGGGGAACAGATACGCAGTATTTT.

The chain is built from TRBV14 and TRBJ2-1, with 13 bases matching TRBD2. Germline assignment: CDR1 SGHDN and CDR2 FVKESK. The CDR3 is made up of 17 amino acids. V shed 4 bases, J shed 7 bases, and the junction held 10 bases outside the gene matches. The CDR3 sequence is CASSLIQTSGGWNEQFF. CDR3 in DNA: TGTGCCAGCAGCCTCATCCAGACTAGCGGGGGGTGGAATGAGCAGTTCTTC.

This chain connects TRBV27 to TRBJ1-3; D is uncertain. Germline CDR1 MNHEY, CDR2 SMNVEV (reference sequence). The V end lost 5 bases, the J end lost 0 bases, and 29 bases lay between the germline ends. The CDR3 runs to 21 residues. CDR3 DNA sequence: TGTGCCAGCAGTCCCCGTTCTAGAGACGTCAGAACGGCCGTCTCTGGAAACACCATATATTTT. This codes for CASSPRSRDVRTAVSGNTIYF.

The rearrangement links TRBV27 to TRBJ1-1, with 9 positions matching TRBD1. The CDR3 has 14 amino acids. The J segment lost 5 bases and the V segment lost 3 bases, leaving 4 bases of the junction unmatched. In germline, CDR1 is MNHEY, CDR2 SMNVEV (reference sequence). The CDR3 sequence: CASSFHRGPTEAFF. In DNA form, the CDR3 reads TGTGCCAGCAGTTTCCACAGGGGGCCAACTGAAGCTTTCTTT.

The gene calls are TRBV10-3 and TRBJ1-4, with no clear D. The CDR3 consists of 14 residues. Germline CDR1 is ENHRY and CDR2 is SYGVKD. Trimming removed 0 bases from V and 8 bases from J, with 10 bases in between. The CDR3 sequence: CAISESEQPEKLFF. The CDR3 DNA reads as TGTGCCATCAGTGAGTCGGAACAGCCAGAAAAACTGTTTTTT.

This chain joins TRBV27 and TRBJ1-1; D ambiguous. The CDR3 totals 15 residues. V dropped 3 bases and J dropped 4 bases, with 15 bases sitting between them. Germline V gene lookup returns CDR1 MNHEY and CDR2 SMNVEV (reference sequence). CDR3 DNA sequence: TGTGCCAGCAGTTTTGGGCACCGAATTGGCACTGAAGCTTTCTTT. Protein: CASSFGHRIGTEAFF.

This rearrangement joins TRBV6-5 to TRBJ2-7, with TRBD1 matching 9 bases. The V and J ends lost 0 bases and 4 bases, in that order; junction bases with no gene match: 4. CDR3 size: 15 residues. Looked up from germline, CDR1 is MNHEY and CDR2 is SVGAGI. CDR3 loop: CASSYSGQGRYEQYF. CDR3 in DNA: TGTGCCAGCAGTTACTCGGGACAGGGAAGATACGAGCAGTACTTC.

V gene TRBV5-6 combines with J gene TRBJ2-5; D unclear. In germline, CDR1 is SGHDT, CDR2 YYEEEE. V was trimmed by 4 bases and J by 5 bases, leaving 12 bases between them. This CDR3 comprises 13 residues. CDR3 DNA sequence: TGTGCCAGCAGCCTTCGTACATTGGAGACCCAGTACTTC. It codes for CASSLRTLETQYF.

The chain's CDR3 is CASSLRDNSPLHF. CDR3 nucleotide sequence: TGTGCCAGCAGTTTGAGAGATAATTCACCCCTCCACTTT. This chain uses TRBV12-3 or TRBV12-4 with TRBJ1-6; D gene uncertain. The ends were cut back, 3 bases at V and 5 bases at J, with 5 bases in the middle. The CDR3 sequence is 13 residues long.